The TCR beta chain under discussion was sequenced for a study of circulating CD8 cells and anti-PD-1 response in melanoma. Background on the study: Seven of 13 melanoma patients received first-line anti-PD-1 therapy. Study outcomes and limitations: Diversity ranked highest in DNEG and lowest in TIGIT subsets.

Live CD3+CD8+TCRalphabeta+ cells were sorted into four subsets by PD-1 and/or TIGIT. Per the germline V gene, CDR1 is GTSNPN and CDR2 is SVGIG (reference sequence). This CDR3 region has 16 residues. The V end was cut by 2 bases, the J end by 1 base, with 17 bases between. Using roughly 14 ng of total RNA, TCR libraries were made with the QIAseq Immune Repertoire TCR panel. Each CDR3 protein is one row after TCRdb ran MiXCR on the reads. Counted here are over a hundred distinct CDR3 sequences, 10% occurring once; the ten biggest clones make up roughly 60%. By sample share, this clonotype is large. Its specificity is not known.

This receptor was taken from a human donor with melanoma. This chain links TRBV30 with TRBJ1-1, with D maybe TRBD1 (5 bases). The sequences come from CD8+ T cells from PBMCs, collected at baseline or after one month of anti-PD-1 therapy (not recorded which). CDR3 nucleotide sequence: TGTGCCTGGAGTAAACGACTCCGTGGGGGGAACACTGAAGCTTTCTTT. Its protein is CAWSKRLRGGNTEAFF.